The present T cell receptor (beta chain) was sequenced within a study of blood T cells in healthy people across ages. The CDR3 sequence is 15 residues long. CDR1 is SEHNR, CDR2 FQNEAQ, per germline (reference sequence). Trimming pared 3 bases from V and 1 base from J, leaving 10 bases between. Study-level findings and limits: A roughly linear fall in TCR beta diversity per million T cells was seen with increasing age.

With a J-beta primer mix and a sample-barcoded 5' primer, a second PCR ran 7 to 11 cycles. Each of the cDNA molecules was tagged by a template-switch adaptor with 12 random nucleotides. Using its own MiXCR run on the 5' RACE reads, TCRdb lists one record per CDR3 protein. The sample carries over 500,000 distinct CDR3 sequences, about 25% recorded once. This clonotype was counted between two and nine times. The antigen is undetermined. The same specimen was also included in a second study, on T cells of mothers and their children. That source adds: Overlap ran slightly, non-significantly higher for related than unrelated mother-child pairs. T cell clones that were persistent and microchimeric went undetected.

The specimen was blood. The V gene is TRBV7-9, the J gene TRBJ2-1; TRBD1 or TRBD2 may be the D gene (5 bases each). The receptor was isolated from a boy aged 2 to 10 in good health. The CDR3 loop reads CASSFAWGSYNEQFF. CDR3 DNA sequence: TGTGCCAGCAGCTTTGCGTGGGGGTCCTACAATGAGCAGTTCTTC.